This paragraph covers one T cell receptor (beta chain) sequence. The antigen it recognizes is unknown. Base qualities are not at hand, and no much larger clone is one base apart. This sample stems from a study of OX40 agonist ivuxolimab in advanced cancers. With respect to the entire study: Ivuxolimab, which targeted the costimulatory receptor OX40 (CD134), was an agonistic, fully human IgG2 monoclonal antibody. Intravenous ivuxolimab was administered to patients every 2 weeks at six dose levels: 0.01, 0.1, 0.3, 1.5, 3 and 10 mg/kg. Partial responses occurred in three dose-escalation patients: two with cutaneous melanoma and one with hepatocellular carcinoma. A male proportion of roughly 80% and a mean age of approximately 55 years, ranging from roughly 20 to 80, were recorded for the dose-escalation cohort. Of the roughly 52 dose-escalation patients, hepatocellular carcinoma was present in around 20, melanoma in approximately 15, renal cell carcinoma in 9 and head and neck cancer in 9. The purpose of peripheral TCRbeta sequencing was to test whether ivuxolimab changed TCR sequence diversity and led to clonal T-cell expansion. Patients were allowed to have had prior anti-PD-1, anti-PD-L1 or anti-CTLA-4 therapy, and 40% of the dose-escalation patients had been treated with checkpoint inhibitors. The paper reports the monotherapy dose-escalation portion (N ≈ 50 patients) of the phase I ivuxolimab trial. Study-level results and caveats: On average, CD8+ T cells showed more expanded clones than CD4+ T cells after ivuxolimab. Low levels of normalized T-cell clonal expansion were also seen in some patients who did not respond. At doses from 0.1 to 3.0 mg/kg, clonal expansion was seen in both CD4+ and CD8+ blood T cells between baseline and week 6. In the 0.1-3.0 mg/kg groups, partial responders had among the lowest normalized peripheral clonal expansion, particularly in CD8+ T cells. Antigen specificity was not determined for the clonally expanded peripheral T cells.

The germline V gene encodes CDR1 SGHRS and CDR2 YFSETQ. V lost 0 bases and J lost 5 bases, and the count of bases not matched to a germline gene is 6. Including the terminal cysteine and phenylalanine, the CDR3 comprises 16 residues. Here the CDR3 DNA is all that survives: 48 bases in frame from base 1. Patients with autoimmune disease history or receiving systemic immunosuppression were excluded from the trial. In every dose cohort, peripheral blood was drawn for TCR sequencing at baseline, cycle 4 day 1, and cycle 7 day 1. Samples were obtained from an open-label, multicenter, first-in-human phase I dose-escalation trial of ivuxolimab. Adults with locally advanced or metastatic head and neck squamous cell, hepatocellular, melanoma or renal cell carcinoma were enrolled in the trial. Before TCR sequencing, CD4+ T cells and CD8+ T cells from peripheral blood were sorted into separate populations. Genomic DNA was isolated from the sorted cells so that the TCRbeta CDR3 region could be sequenced. The immunoSEQ Assay was used to sequence the TCRbeta CDR3 regions. TCRdb obtained this table from immuneACCESS and retained in-frame rearrangements with V and J assigned. These tables miss some clones; where compared with another copy, unresolved V genes account for less than half of the shortfall, and the remainder is unexplained. The sample profile shows tens of thousands of clones; 83% of them were found once. The top ten clones comprise around 3.2% of the sample.

The chain is made from TRBV5-1 and TRBJ2-3; 10 bases in the junction line up with TRBD2. This material consisted of CD4+ or CD8+ T cells sorted from blood, taken in a trial of the OX40 agonist ivuxolimab. The receptor comes from an adult with an advanced solid tumor such as melanoma, head and neck, liver or kidney cancer. CDR3 region: CASSLEAGGPQDTQYF. The nucleotides are TGCGCCAGCAGCTTGGAAGCGGGGGGGCCGCAAGATACGCAGTATTTT.